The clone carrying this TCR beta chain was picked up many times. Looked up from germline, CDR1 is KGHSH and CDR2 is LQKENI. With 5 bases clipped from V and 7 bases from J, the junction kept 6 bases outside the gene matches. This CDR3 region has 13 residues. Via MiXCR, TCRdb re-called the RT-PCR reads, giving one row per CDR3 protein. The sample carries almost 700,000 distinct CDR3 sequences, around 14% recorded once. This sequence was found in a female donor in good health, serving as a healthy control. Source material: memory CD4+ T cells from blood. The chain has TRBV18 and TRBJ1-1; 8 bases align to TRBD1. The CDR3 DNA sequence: TGTGCCAGCTCAGCGGGACAGGATTATGAAGCTTTCTTT. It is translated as CASSAGQDYEAFF.